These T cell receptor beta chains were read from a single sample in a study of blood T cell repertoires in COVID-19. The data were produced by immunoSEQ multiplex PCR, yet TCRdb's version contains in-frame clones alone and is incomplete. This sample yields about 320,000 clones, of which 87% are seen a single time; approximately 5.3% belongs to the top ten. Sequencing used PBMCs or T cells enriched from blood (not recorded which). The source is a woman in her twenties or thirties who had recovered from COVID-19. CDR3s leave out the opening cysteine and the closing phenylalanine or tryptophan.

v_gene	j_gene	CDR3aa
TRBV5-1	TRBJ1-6	ASSLAGTAYNSPLH
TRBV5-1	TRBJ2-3	ASSPRDRSTDTQY
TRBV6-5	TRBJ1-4	ATRERGEKLF
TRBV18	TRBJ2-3	ASSPLQGIADTQY
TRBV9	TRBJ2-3	ASSVGLSTDTQY
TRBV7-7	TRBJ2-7	ASSLGTGNYEQY
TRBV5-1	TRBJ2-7	ASSPRGGPYYEQY
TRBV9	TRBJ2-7	ASSVAGGVVDEQY
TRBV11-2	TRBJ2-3	ASSLFGQGNRGTDTQY
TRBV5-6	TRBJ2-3	ASSLAGAGLDTQY
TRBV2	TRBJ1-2	ASSTSGVNYGYT
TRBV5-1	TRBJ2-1	ASSREGPPNEQF
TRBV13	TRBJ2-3	ASSSKPALSADTQY
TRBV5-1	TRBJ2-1	ASNSPGTGGWNEQF
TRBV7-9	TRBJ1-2	ASSSAGGYT
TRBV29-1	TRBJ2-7	SGGTPSEQY
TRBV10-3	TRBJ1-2	AISAGGGIGYT
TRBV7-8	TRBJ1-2	ASSSFRRDRRTRDYGYT
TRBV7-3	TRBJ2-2	ASSRRDRTIDTGELF
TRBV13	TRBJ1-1	ASSGSGGGTEAF
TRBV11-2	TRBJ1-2	ASSQARQDYGYT
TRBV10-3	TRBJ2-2	AISDAGSTGELF
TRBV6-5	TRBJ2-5	ASSYSQTGKETQY